This is a list of T cell receptor beta chains from one sample in a study of cytomegalovirus exposure and HLA in healthy donors. Here immunoSEQ multiplex PCR was the method, and the copy in TCRdb shows in-frame clones only, minus some. The sample holds 100,000 to 150,000 clones, about 96% seen once. Sample: PBMCs. All receptors come from a man between 18 and 35 years old in good health and CMV-seronegative. Each CDR3 is given with its conserved first and last residue. D genes are given only for firm matches. Clone size, where shown, is once, few, many, or a class for clones that have expanded.

v_call	d_call	j_call	clone_size	cdr3_nt	cdr3_aa
TRBV5-1	TRBD2	TRBJ2-7	-	TGCGCCAGCAGCTTGGACCCCGGGACTAGCGGAAAAGAGCAGTACTTC	CASSLDPGTSGKEQYF
TRBV10-3	-	TRBJ2-7	-	TGTGCCATCAGGATGGGGGGAAAGGACGAGCAGTACTTC	CAIRMGGKDEQYF
TRBV11-2	-	TRBJ2-5	-	TGTGCCAGCAGCATAAACTGGGGCCAGGATGAGACCCAGTACTTC	CASSINWGQDETQYF
TRBV7-9	TRBD1	TRBJ2-2	-	TGTGCCGGAACGGGACAGGTTGGCGGGGAGCTGTTTTTT	CAGTGQVGGELFF
TRBV5-6	-	TRBJ1-2	-	TGTGCCAGCAGCTTGGCCTTGAAGTCGGAGATTGATGGCTACACCTTC	CASSLALKSEIDGYTF
TRBV11-3	-	TRBJ2-7	-	TGTGCCAGCAGCTTAGGTGGCACATCCTACGAGCAGTACTTC	CASSLGGTSYEQYF
TRBV7-2	TRBD1	TRBJ1-2	-	TGTGCCAGCAGCCCACTGGGACAGAGTCACTATGGCTACACCTTC	CASSPLGQSHYGYTF
TRBV30	TRBD2	TRBJ2-1	few	TGTGCCTGGAGGCCCCTTAGCGGGTTTTACAATGAGCAGTTCTTC	CAWRPLSGFYNEQFF
TRBV18	TRBD1	TRBJ2-7	once	TGTGCCAGCATATCGGACAGGGATGGGGGAGAGCAGTACTTC	CASISDRDGGEQYF
TRBV18	TRBD2	TRBJ2-1	-	TGTGCCAGCTCACCAGTACTAGCGGGAGGAAAGAACTACAATGAGCAGTTCTTC	CASSPVLAGGKNYNEQFF
TRBV20-1	-	TRBJ2-7	-	TGCAGTGCCCACAGGCGGGAGCAGTACTTC	CSAHRREQYF
TRBV7-3	-	TRBJ2-1	once	TGTGCCAGCAGTCCTTCTAGCGCAGCCTACAATGAGCAGTTCTTC	CASSPSSAAYNEQFF
TRBV6-5	-	TRBJ2-1	-	TGTGCCAGCAGTTACTCCCAGGGGTCCTACAATGAGCAGTTCTTC	CASSYSQGSYNEQFF
TRBV7-6	TRBD2	TRBJ2-7	-	TGTGCCAGCAGCTTAGGCGGGAGTCTGTACGAGCAGTACTTC	CASSLGGSLYEQYF
TRBV9	-	TRBJ1-1	-	TGTGCCAGCAGCGCCCTCGGGGGGGGAGGAGACACTGAAGCTTTCTTT	CASSALGGGGDTEAFF
TRBV28	TRBD2	TRBJ2-4	-	TGTGCCAGCAGCCTAAGCGGGAGTCGAGACATTCAGTACTTC	CASSLSGSRDIQYF
TRBV5-1	TRBD1	TRBJ1-4	-	TGCGCCAGCAGCTGGACAGGGGGGTTTAATGAAAAACTGTTTTTT	CASSWTGGFNEKLFF
TRBV4-2	TRBD1	TRBJ2-5	-	TGTGCCAGCAGCCTGTCGGACAGGACCGGCGAGACCCAGTACTTC	CASSLSDRTGETQYF
TRBV10-3	-	TRBJ1-1	-	TGTGCCATCAGTGTGGGGGGGAACACTGAAGCTTTCTTT	CAISVGGNTEAFF
TRBV27	TRBD2	TRBJ2-7	-	TGTGCCAGCAGTCGGGGACTAGACTCCTACGAGCAGTACTTC	CASSRGLDSYEQYF
TRBV11-2	TRBD2	TRBJ2-1	-	TGTGCCAGCAGCTTACCCACCGGGACTAGCTCCTACAATGAGCAGTTCTTC	CASSLPTGTSSYNEQFF
TRBV15	TRBD2	TRBJ2-1	-	TGTGCCACCAGCGCCCGACTAGCGGACAATGAGCAGTTCTTC	CATSARLADNEQFF
TRBV6-6	-	TRBJ2-2	-	TGTGCCAGCAGGACGGACAAGAACACCGGGGAGCTGTTTTTT	CASRTDKNTGELFF
TRBV27	TRBD1	TRBJ1-5	-	TGTGCCAGCAGTTACGGCACAGGGGACGGTCAGCCCCAGCATTTT	CASSYGTGDGQPQHF
TRBV7-2	TRBD2	TRBJ2-3	-	TGTGCCAGCAGCTCCGGACTAGCGGGACTCACAGATACGCAGTATTTT	CASSSGLAGLTDTQYF